The 9 T cell receptor beta chains given below trace back to one sample, sequenced in a study of blood T cell repertoires in COVID-19. The assay was immunoSEQ multiplex PCR, and TCRdb's table has in-frame clones only and misses some. The sample carries 250,000 to 350,000 clones, roughly 90% recorded once. The sample comprised peripheral blood. Every receptor here comes from a woman in her fifties or sixties with acute or convalescent COVID-19.

The chain combines TRBV28 with TRBJ2-7; 8 bases line up with TRBD1. This CDR3 has 12 residues. Trimming at V came to 3 bases and at J to 12 bases, leaving 7 bases not matched to a gene. In germline, CDR1 is MDHEN, CDR2 SYDVKM. CDR3 in amino acids: CASSLGTGVAYF. In DNA, the CDR3 is TGTGCCAGCAGTTTGGGGACAGGTGTCGCGTACTTC.

V gene TRBV7-2 combines with J gene TRBJ1-2, with D possibly matching TRBD1 (5 bases). Deletions cut 5 bases from V and 8 bases from J, with 12 bases between. Germline loops: CDR1 SGHTA, CDR2 FQGNSA. The CDR3 length is 12 residues. The CDR3: CASSPGGDGYTF. In DNA form, the CDR3 reads TGTGCCAGCAGCCCCGGGGGGGACGGCTACACCTTC. The full variable domain, rest sourced from reference TRBV7-2 and TRBJ1-2, is GAGVSQSPSNKVTEKGKDVELRCDPISGHTALYWYRQSLGQGLEFLIYFQGNSAPDKSGLPSDRFSAERTGGSVSTLTIQRTQQEDSAVYLCASSPGGDGYTFGSGTRLTVV.

V is TRBV6-5 and J is TRBJ1-5; D unresolved. The CDR3 spans 13 residues. CDR1 and CDR2 from the germline V gene are MNHEY and SVGAGI. Trimming took off 8 bases at V and 0 bases at J, with 8 bases between the two ends. The CDR3 loop reads CASLHNSNQPQHF. For the CDR3, the DNA is TGTGCCAGCCTTCACAATAGCAATCAGCCCCAGCATTTT.

This chain uses TRBV4-1 with TRBJ1-5; D might be TRBD1 (5 bases). CDR1 and CDR2 from the germline V gene are MGHRA and YSYEKL. This CDR3 is 14 amino acids long. Trimming cost V 5 bases and J 3 bases, with 11 bases left between them. The CDR3 region has the DNA TGCGCCAGCAGCGTCGACAGTGTCAATCAGCCCCAGCATTTT. Protein sequence: CASSVDSVNQPQHF.

The chain uses TRBV19 and TRBJ1-1, with 8 bases that match TRBD1. V trimming: 3 bases; J trimming: 3 bases; junction bases outside the gene matches: 9. Germline CDR1 LNHDA, CDR2 SQIVND (reference sequence). CDR3 length equals 16 residues. CDR3 nucleotide sequence: TGTGCCAGTAGTATCCCTCGAGGACAGGGATACACTGAAGCTTTCTTT. Encoded protein: CASSIPRGQGYTEAFF.

This clone appeared once. This CDR3 is CASSWKQGGNQPQHF. The CDR3 DNA reads as TGTGCCAGCAGCTGGAAACAGGGGGGCAATCAGCCCCAGCATTTT. The chain employs TRBV5-8 and TRBJ1-5; 8 nucleotides line up with TRBD1. The CDR3 is 15 residues long. Per germline, CDR1 SGHTS and CDR2 YDEGEE. The ends lost 3 bases at V and 2 bases at J; junction bases unmatched: 4.

The rearrangement uses TRBV7-2 and TRBJ2-1; 12 bases are shared with TRBD2. The CDR3 totals 17 residues. V shed 0 bases and J 4 bases; nucleotides not matched to a gene: 4. Germline CDR1 reads SGHTA; CDR2 reads FQGNSA. The chain's CDR3 is CASSLAPLAGGYNEQFF. In DNA form, the CDR3 reads TGTGCCAGCAGCTTAGCGCCACTAGCGGGGGGTTACAATGAGCAGTTCTTC.

This chain uses TRBV2 with TRBJ2-5; D is possibly TRBD2 (5 bases). The CDR3 sequence is 15 residues long. The germline V gene encodes CDR1 SNHLY and CDR2 FYNNEI. V was shortened by 0 bases and J by 2 bases, with 10 bases between the two germline ends. The CDR3 DNA is TGTGCCAGCAGTGAAGCGTTCGGCGGGCAAGAGACCCAGTACTTC. Translation: CASSEAFGGQETQYF.

This chain connects TRBV28 to TRBJ2-1; 7 bases agree with TRBD1. The CDR3 runs to 15 residues. Trimming cost V 1 base and J 5 bases; bases outside gene matches: 5. Germline loops: CDR1 MDHEN, CDR2 SYDVKM. CDR3 loop: CASSLSAGGNNEQFF. CDR3 bases: TGTGCCAGCAGTTTATCGGCAGGGGGAAACAATGAGCAGTTCTTC.